The rows below give T cell receptor beta chains drawn from one sample of a study of Ad26.COV2.S vaccination and SARS-CoV-2 variants. Only in-frame clones appear in the TCRdb table, and some are missing; sequencing was by immunoSEQ multiplex PCR. Here the sample spans 440,000 or so clones, roughly 90% being singletons. Sequenced here: peripheral blood, sampled in a trial of Ad26.COV2.S vaccine versus placebo. Receptors originate from a person aged 18-60 years who received the Ad26.COV2.S COVID-19 vaccine or a placebo. Each CDR3 is given with its conserved first and last residue. The D gene is left open where the match is weak. Clone size, where shown, is once, few, many, or a class for clones that have expanded.

NA,TRBJ1-4,NA,TRBV4-3,TGCGCCAGCAGCCAAGATCGGCAGCGTAGTGAAAAACTGTTTTTT,CASSQDRQRSEKLFF
NA,TRBJ1-5,NA,TRBV27,TGTGCCAGCAGTTTTCTAAGCAATCAGCCCCAGCATTTT,CASSFLSNQPQHF
NA,TRBJ1-1,NA,TRBV5-6,TGTGCCAGCACGGCTTACCTGGAGGACACTGAAGCTTTCTTT,CASTAYLEDTEAFF
TRBD2,TRBJ2-3,NA,TRBV7-2,TGTGCCAGCAGCTTAAGCGGGGCCCCCACAGATACGCAGTATTTT,CASSLSGAPTDTQYF
NA,TRBJ1-6,NA,TRBV5-1,TGCGCCAGCAGCTTGGGGGACACCTGGACCAGCAATTCACCCCTCCACTTT,CASSLGDTWTSNSPLHF
TRBD1,TRBJ1-2,NA,TRBV6-5,TGTGCCAGCAGACGACAGGGGGCCGGTCTTGGCTACACCTTC,CASRRQGAGLGYTF
NA,TRBJ2-5,NA,TRBV6-2/TRBV6-3,TGTGCCAGCAGTTACGACGGGGTTTACGGGACCCAGTACTTC,CASSYDGVYGTQYF
TRBD2,TRBJ2-3,NA,TRBV2,TGTGCCAGCAGTCTAGCGGGGGGGGAAGATACGCAGTATTTT,CASSLAGGEDTQYF
TRBD1,TRBJ2-1,NA,TRBV5-1,TGCGCCAGCAGCTCCGGGACAGGGATTTACAATGAGCAGTTCTTC,CASSSGTGIYNEQFF
TRBD1,TRBJ1-4,NA,TRBV18,TGTGCCAGCTCACCTAACAGGGGTACTAATGAAAAACTGTTTTTT,CASSPNRGTNEKLFF
TRBD1,TRBJ1-1,NA,TRBV2,TGTGCCAGGGGACAGGCGGGGGACACTGAAGCTTTCTTT,CARGQAGDTEAFF
TRBD2,TRBJ2-1,NA,TRBV6-2/TRBV6-3,TGTGCCAGCAGTTTCCCTAGCGGGCTATACAATGAGCAGTTCTTC,CASSFPSGLYNEQFF
TRBD1,TRBJ2-2,once,TRBV9,TGTGCCAGCAGCGTACAGACGACAGGGTTAAGCGGGGAGCTGTTTTTT,CASSVQTTGLSGELFF
NA,TRBJ1-1,NA,TRBV7-2,TGTGCCAGCAGCCAGGCCACAGGGTCTGGCACTGAAGCTTTCTTT,CASSQATGSGTEAFF
NA,TRBJ2-3,NA,TRBV27,TGTGCCAGCAGTCCTCTTGCAAGAGATACGCAGTATTTT,CASSPLARDTQYF
NA,TRBJ1-5,NA,TRBV7-8,TGTGCCAGCAGCCTATCCCGTTTTCCCAATCAGCCCCAGCATTTT,CASSLSRFPNQPQHF
TRBD1,TRBJ2-3,NA,TRBV7-9,TGTGCCAGCAGCCCCGGACAGGGAAAGACCCTGGGCCCAGATACGCAGTATTTT,CASSPGQGKTLGPDTQYF
NA,TRBJ1-2,NA,TRBV6-6,TGTGCCAGCAGTCGACAGCAAGCTAACTATGGCTACACCTTC,CASSRQQANYGYTF
NA,TRBJ2-5,NA,TRBV28,TGTGCCAGCAGCCTCCGGGACCCTCGTACCCAGTACTTC,CASSLRDPRTQYF
NA,TRBJ2-7,NA,TRBV2,TGTGCCAGCAGTACACGGGGACTCTCCTACGAGCAGTACTTC,CASSTRGLSYEQYF
NA,TRBJ2-5,NA,TRBV5-4,TGTGCCAGCAGCCTAGCACAGCCCATCCAAGAGACCCAGTACTTC,CASSLAQPIQETQYF